This T cell receptor (beta chain) was recorded in a study of T cell repertoires in cytomegalovirus infection. Study as a whole: Signatures in public TCR beta sequences pointed to both CMV infection and matching HLA type.

TCRdb passed the reads through MiXCR, listing each CDR3 protein once. Of approximately 500,000 distinct CDR3 sequences listed, around 11% are singletons. This clonotype was picked up many times. CDR1 and CDR2 from the germline V gene are SGHVS and FQNEAQ. The CDR3 loop spans 15 amino acids. With 1 base removed from V and 3 bases from J, the gap between germline ends came to 13 bases. Sample: PBMCs. This TCR was sampled from a human donor in good health (CMV status not recorded). Some clones in this sample may be carry-over from other donors' samples. The rearrangement joins TRBV7-8 to TRBJ2-7, with D perhaps matching TRBD2 (5 bases). The CDR3 loop reads CASSLGGGSGYEQYF. The CDR3 DNA sequence: TGTGCCAGCAGCTTAGGAGGAGGTTCCGGCTACGAGCAGTACTTC.